This T cell receptor (beta chain) stems from a study of T-cell reconstitution after alpha-beta-depleted transplantation in children. Findings and limits, study-wide: The high TCRbeta diversity at day 60 in some patients came from surviving recipient T cells and thymic progenitors.

The TCRbeta library incorporated unique molecular identifiers. TCRdb processed the PCR reads anew with MiXCR; each CDR3 protein has one entry. Of hundreds of thousands of distinct CDR3 sequences listed, 7% to 9% are singletons. About this clonotype: Its antigen remains unknown.

Germline V gene lookup returns CDR1 MNHEY and CDR2 SMNVEV (reference sequence). This CDR3 spans 13 amino acids. Between the trimmed V and J ends, which lost 6 bases and 5 bases, there was a span of 10 bases. The source was PBMCs, mostly from graft donor cells, collected 360 days after TCRalphabeta/CD19-depleted stem cell transplant. This receptor was identified in a male patient aged 2-15 years who had a stem cell transplant for acute myeloid leukemia, so the T cells may come from the graft donor. This rearrangement joins TRBV27 to TRBJ2-2; D is unresolved. CDR3 amino acids: CASSPRRTGELFF. The CDR3 DNA sequence: TGTGCCAGCAGCCCACGACGGACCGGGGAGCTGTTTTTT.